The 21 T cell receptor beta chains below come from one sample, sequenced in a study of blood T cell repertoires in COVID-19. Sequencing used immunoSEQ multiplex PCR; TCRdb keeps in-frame clones, though not all of them. The sample has approximately 190,000 clones, 84% seen once. Sequencing used peripheral blood. The receptors derive from a woman in her seventies with active or convalescent COVID-19.

This clone was found once. The rearrangement uses TRBV19 and TRBJ2-1; 8 bases fit TRBD2. Germline V gene data show CDR1 as LNHDA and CDR2 as SQIVND (reference sequence). V lost 4 bases and J lost 7; bases outside the gene matches: 12. The CDR3 spans 16 residues. CDR3: CASSTHSGKMGNEQFF. CDR3 DNA sequence: TGTGCCAGTAGTACCCATAGCGGGAAGATGGGTAATGAGCAGTTCTTC.

The CDR3 spells CASSELGQTDTQYF. DNA of the CDR3: TGCGCCAGCAGTGAACTGGGACAAACAGATACGCAGTATTTT. The chain has TRBV10-2 and TRBJ2-3, with D perhaps matching TRBD1 (6 bases). This CDR3 is 14 amino acids long. Germline V CDR1 and CDR2: WSHSY, SAAADI. V was cut by 3 bases and J by 3 bases, with 10 bases left in between.

This clone was seen a handful of times. This chain connects TRBV28 to TRBJ1-3; D remains unclear. The CDR3 is made up of 20 amino acids. The V end lost 1 base, the J end lost 4 bases, and 26 bases lay between the germline ends. Germline loops: CDR1 MDHEN, CDR2 SYDVKM. The CDR3 DNA reads as TGTGCCAGCAGTTTATATTGGGAGTCGGGCTTGAGGAGTCGGGGAAACACCATATATTTT. Translated, it gives CASSLYWESGLRSRGNTIYF.

This clone was found once. This sequence joins TRBV7-8 and TRBJ2-1; TRBD1 matches at 9 bases. V was clipped by 0 bases and J by 6 bases; unmatched bases: 6. Per the germline V gene, CDR1 is SGHVS and CDR2 is FQNEAQ. This CDR3 spans 16 amino acids. CDR3 amino acids: CASSLAGQGPGNEQFF. CDR3 sequence (DNA): TGTGCCAGCAGCTTAGCCGGACAGGGGCCGGGCAATGAGCAGTTCTTC.

The chain recombines TRBV2 with TRBJ1-1, with 7 bases aligning to TRBD1. Losses at the gene ends were 1 base for V and 2 bases for J; bases not matched to a gene: 4. Per the germline V gene, CDR1 is SNHLY and CDR2 is FYNNEI. CDR3 length: 15 amino acids. DNA of the CDR3: TGTGCCAGCAGTGAAGGCCCAGGGGGAAACACTGAAGCTTTCTTT. This gives the protein CASSEGPGGNTEAFF.

The genes are TRBV21-1 and TRBJ1-5; the D call in the table, TRBD1, was not verified against the DNA. TRBV21-1 is shown as a pseudogene. The CDR3 is 15 amino acids. CDR3 region: CASSLQQGGRQPQHF. CDR3 DNA: TGTGCCAGCAGCCTGCAGCAGGGTGGCCGTCAGCCCCAGCATTTT.

V gene TRBV7-9 combines with J gene TRBJ1-1; 12 bases are a match to TRBD1. The CDR3 sequence is 16 residues long. Germline V gene data show CDR1 as SEHNR and CDR2 as FQNEAQ (reference sequence). Unmatched junction bases numbered 3, after V lost 0 bases and J lost 4 bases. CDR3 DNA: TGTGCCAGCAGCTTAGCCGGGACAGGGGGCTTCACTGAAGCTTTCTTT. The encoded protein is CASSLAGTGGFTEAFF. Full variable domain (rest looked up from reference TRBV7-9 and TRBJ1-1): DTGVSQNPRHKITKRGQNVTFRCDPISEHNRLYWYRQTLGQGPEFLTYFQNEAQLEKSRLLSDRFSAERPKGSFSTLEIQRTEQGDSAMYLCASSLAGTGGFTEAFFGQGTRLTVV.

This clone was counted a few times. This sequence joins TRBV19 and TRBJ1-1; D may be TRBD1 (5 bases). The CDR3 has 15 residues. V was shortened by 5 bases and J by 0 bases, with 13 bases between the two germline ends. Germline CDR1 is LNHDA and CDR2 is SQIVND (reference sequence). CDR3 sequence: CASSGQGTMNTEAFF. DNA of the CDR3: TGTGCCAGTAGTGGTCAGGGTACTATGAACACTGAAGCTTTCTTT.

V gene TRBV4-1 combines with J gene TRBJ2-1, with D unclear. In germline, CDR1 is MGHRA, CDR2 YSYEKL. This CDR3 comprises 17 residues. Between the trimmed V and J ends, which lost 5 bases and 0 bases, there was a span of 17 bases. The DNA of the CDR3 is TGCGCCAGCAGCACTAACCCGAGATCGAGCTCCTACAATGAGCAGTTCTTC. It specifies CASSTNPRSSSYNEQFF.

CDR3 DNA: TGTGCCAGCAGCTTAGTCTTCGGGAGGGCCGGGTACGAGCAGTACTTC. It specifies CASSLVFGRAGYEQYF. The rearrangement links TRBV11-2 to TRBJ2-7, with TRBD2 matching over 8 bases. CDR3 size: 16 residues. CDR1 SGHAT and CDR2 FQNNGV come from the germline V gene. With 1 base clipped from V and 4 bases from J, the junction kept 9 bases outside the gene matches.

This clone has a single count. The V and J genes are TRBV3-1 (or the pseudogene TRBV3-2) and TRBJ1-1; D is possibly TRBD1 (6 bases). V gave up 4 bases and J gave up 5 bases, with 11 bases separating them. Germline values: CDR1 LGHDT, CDR2 YNNKEL (reference sequence). There are 13 residues in the CDR3. CDR3 in DNA: TGTGCCAGCAGCCCAACAGGGAGTACTGAAGCTTTCTTT. Its protein product is CASSPTGSTEAFF.

The chain links TRBV29-1 to TRBJ2-5, with 8 bases matching TRBD1. Germline V gives CDR1 SQVTM, CDR2 ANQGSEA. The CDR3 has 13 amino acids. Trimming cost V 8 bases and J 1 base; bases outside gene matches: 6. The CDR3 DNA reads TGCAGCTCTGGGGGGACAGGCCAAGAGACCCAGTACTTC. It translates to CSSGGTGQETQYF.

The chain joins TRBV19 to TRBJ1-1, with D unclear. CDR3 length: 13 amino acids. Germline CDR1 reads LNHDA; CDR2 reads SQIVND (reference sequence). V lost 5 bases and J 5 bases, leaving 12 bases between the germline ends. The CDR3 is CASSAGFGTEAFF. CDR3 nucleotide sequence: TGTGCCAGTAGTGCGGGGTTCGGAACTGAAGCTTTCTTT.

The V and J genes are TRBV19 and TRBJ2-5; D gene uncertain. Germline values: CDR1 LNHDA, CDR2 SQIVND (reference sequence). CDR3 size: 12 residues. Trimming stripped 5 bases from V and 7 bases from J, with 11 bases between. The CDR3 protein is CASSSSGGTQYF. CDR3 nucleotide sequence: TGTGCCAGTAGTTCATCCGGCGGGACCCAGTACTTC. Together with reference TRBV19 and TRBJ2-5, the CDR3 gives the full variable domain: DGGITQSPKYLFRKEGQNVTLSCEQNLNHDAMYWYRQDPGQGLRLIYYSQIVNDFQKGDIAEGYSVSREKKESFPLTVTSAQKNPTAFYLCASSSSGGTQYFGPGTRLLVL.

The chain employs TRBV6-6 and TRBJ1-2; the D gene is possibly TRBD1 (6 bases). CDR3 length: 15 amino acids. Per the germline V gene, CDR1 is MNHNY and CDR2 is SVGAGI (reference sequence). V lost 4 bases and J lost 8, with 20 bases in between. The CDR3 loop reads CASSSSTRGDRGYTF. The CDR3 DNA sequence: TGTGCCAGCAGTTCCTCCACCAGGGGAGATCGGGGCTACACCTTC.

This chain connects TRBV28 to TRBJ2-7, with D possibly matching TRBD1 (5 bases). Deletions cut 7 bases from V and 2 bases from J, with 12 bases between. This CDR3 region has 13 residues. Germline V gene lookup returns CDR1 MDHEN and CDR2 SYDVKM. CDR3 DNA sequence: TGTGCCAGCACCCCAGGGTCACCCTACGAGCAGTACTTC. It is translated as CASTPGSPYEQYF.

The chain has TRBV3-1 (or the pseudogene TRBV3-2) and TRBJ2-1, with 8 bases lining up with TRBD2. Germline V gene sequence: CDR1 LGHDT, CDR2 YNNKEL (reference sequence). The CDR3 consists of 15 residues. With V trimmed by 5 bases and J by 7 bases, 10 bases remained unmatched. CDR3 sequence: CASSSGTRARNEQFF. CDR3 nucleotides: TGTGCCAGCAGCTCAGGGACTAGGGCAAGGAATGAGCAGTTCTTC.

This chain uses TRBV18 with TRBJ1-2; a weak D match, TRBD1 (5 bases). The CDR3 loop spans 13 amino acids. Germline values: CDR1 KGHSH, CDR2 LQKENI. Trimming cost V 4 bases and J 2 bases, with 8 bases left between them. CDR3 sequence reads: CASSQTENYGYTF. CDR3 DNA: TGTGCCAGCTCACAGACAGAGAACTATGGCTACACCTTC.

V usage is TRBV28 and J usage is TRBJ2-1; 11 nucleotides agree with TRBD2. Germline CDR1 MDHEN, CDR2 SYDVKM. Trimming at V came to 6 bases and at J to 2 bases, leaving 6 bases not matched to a gene. This CDR3 contains 16 residues. CDR3 in amino acids: CASSPNSGRAYNEQFF. The CDR3 DNA reads TGTGCCAGCAGCCCTAATAGCGGGAGGGCCTACAATGAGCAGTTCTTC.

The rearrangement links TRBV13 to TRBJ1-4, with D possibly TRBD1 on 5 matching bases. This CDR3 contains 13 residues. V lost 8 bases, J lost 4 bases, and 11 bases lay in between. Germline-derived CDR1 and CDR2 are PRHDT and FYEKMQ (reference sequence). The CDR3 reads CASLGHGNEKLFF. The CDR3 DNA is TGTGCCAGCCTAGGACATGGTAATGAAAAACTGTTTTTT.

The chain is built from TRBV6-5 and TRBJ1-4, with a possible D match to TRBD1 (5 bases). The germline CDR1 and CDR2 sequences are MNHEY and SVGAGI. V dropped 6 bases and J dropped 3 bases, with 14 bases sitting between them. The CDR3 is made up of 15 amino acids. CDR3 sequence (DNA): TGTGCCAGCAGGTCCGGCGGGGCAGCTAATGAAAAACTGTTTTTT. Its protein is CASRSGGAANEKLFF.